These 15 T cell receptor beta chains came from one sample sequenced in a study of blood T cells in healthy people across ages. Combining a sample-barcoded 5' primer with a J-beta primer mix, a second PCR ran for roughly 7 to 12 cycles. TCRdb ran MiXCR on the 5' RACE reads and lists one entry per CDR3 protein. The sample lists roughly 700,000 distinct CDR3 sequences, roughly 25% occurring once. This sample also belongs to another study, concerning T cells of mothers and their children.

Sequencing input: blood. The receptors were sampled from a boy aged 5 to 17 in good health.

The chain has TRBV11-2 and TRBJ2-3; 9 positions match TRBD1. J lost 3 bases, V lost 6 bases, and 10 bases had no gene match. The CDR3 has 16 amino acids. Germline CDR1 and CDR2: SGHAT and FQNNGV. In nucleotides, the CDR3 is TGTGCCAGCAGACCCGAACAGGGGGCGCCGACAGATACGCAGTATTTT. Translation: CASRPEQGAPTDTQYF.

The CDR3 sequence: CASSLGSRTSSYEQYF. CDR3 DNA sequence: TGTGCCAGCAGCTTGGGGTCTAGGACTAGCTCCTACGAGCAGTACTTC. The chain recombines TRBV13 with TRBJ2-7; TRBD2 agrees at 7 bases. Germline-derived CDR1 and CDR2 are PRHDT and FYEKMQ (reference sequence). With 3 bases clipped from V and 0 bases from J, the junction kept 8 bases outside the gene matches. This CDR3 is 16 amino acids long.

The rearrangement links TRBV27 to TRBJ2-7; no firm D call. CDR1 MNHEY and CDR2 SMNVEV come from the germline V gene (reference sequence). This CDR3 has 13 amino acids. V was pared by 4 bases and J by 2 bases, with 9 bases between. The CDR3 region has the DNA TGTGCCAGCAGTTACGGATGGGCCTACGAGCAGTACTTC. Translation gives CASSYGWAYEQYF.

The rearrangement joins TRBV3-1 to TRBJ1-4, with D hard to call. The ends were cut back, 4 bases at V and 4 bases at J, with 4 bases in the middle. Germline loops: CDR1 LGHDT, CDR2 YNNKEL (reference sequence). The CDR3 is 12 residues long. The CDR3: CASSRFNEKLFF. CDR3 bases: TGTGCCAGCAGCCGATTTAATGAAAAACTGTTTTTT.

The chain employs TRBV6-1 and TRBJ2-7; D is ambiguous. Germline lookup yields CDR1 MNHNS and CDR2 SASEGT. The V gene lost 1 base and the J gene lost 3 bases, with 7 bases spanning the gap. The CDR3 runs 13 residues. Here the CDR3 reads CASSEDLVYEQYF. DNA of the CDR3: TGTGCCAGCAGTGAAGACCTAGTCTACGAGCAGTACTTC.

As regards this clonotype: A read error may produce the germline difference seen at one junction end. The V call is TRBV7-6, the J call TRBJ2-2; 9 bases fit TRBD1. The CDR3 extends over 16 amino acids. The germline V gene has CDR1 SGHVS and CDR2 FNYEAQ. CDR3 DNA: TGTACCAGCAGTTCCAGACAGGGGGACGGCACCGGGGAGCTGTTTTTT. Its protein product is CTSSSRQGDGTGELFF.

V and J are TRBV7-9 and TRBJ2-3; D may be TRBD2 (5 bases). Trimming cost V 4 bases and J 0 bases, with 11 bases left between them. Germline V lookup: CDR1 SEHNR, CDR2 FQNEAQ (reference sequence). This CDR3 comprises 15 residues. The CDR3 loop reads CASSYGLSSTDTQYF. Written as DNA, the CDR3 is TGTGCCAGCAGCTACGGACTGTCTAGCACAGATACGCAGTATTTT.

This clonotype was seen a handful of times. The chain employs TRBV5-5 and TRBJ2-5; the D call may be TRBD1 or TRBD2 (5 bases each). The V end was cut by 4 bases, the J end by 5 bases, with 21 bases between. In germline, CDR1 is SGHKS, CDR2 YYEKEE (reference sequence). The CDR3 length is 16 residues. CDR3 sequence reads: CASSLGNHLEGETQYF. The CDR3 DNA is TGTGCCAGCAGCCTGGGAAATCACCTAGAGGGGGAGACCCAGTACTTC.

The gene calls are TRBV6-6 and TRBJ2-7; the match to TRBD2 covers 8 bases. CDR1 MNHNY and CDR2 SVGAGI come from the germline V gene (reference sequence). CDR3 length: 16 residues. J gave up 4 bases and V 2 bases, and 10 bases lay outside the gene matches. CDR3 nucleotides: TGTGCCAGCAGTTACCCGGAGGGGAGCGGGAGATACGAGCAGTACTTC. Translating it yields CASSYPEGSGRYEQYF.

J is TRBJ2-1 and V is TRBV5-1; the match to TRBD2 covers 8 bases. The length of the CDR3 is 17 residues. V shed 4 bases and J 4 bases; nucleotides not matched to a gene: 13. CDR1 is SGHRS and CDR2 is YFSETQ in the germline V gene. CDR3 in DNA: TGCGCCAGCAGCCTTCATGAGGTGGCGGGGGGTTACAATGAGCAGTTCTTC. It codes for CASSLHEVAGGYNEQFF. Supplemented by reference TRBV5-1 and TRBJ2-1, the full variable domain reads KAGVTQTPRYLIKTRGQQVTLSCSPISGHRSVSWYQQTPGQGLQFLFEYFSETQRNKGNFPGRFSGRQFSNSRSEMNVSTLELGDSALYLCASSLHEVAGGYNEQFFGPGTRLTVL.

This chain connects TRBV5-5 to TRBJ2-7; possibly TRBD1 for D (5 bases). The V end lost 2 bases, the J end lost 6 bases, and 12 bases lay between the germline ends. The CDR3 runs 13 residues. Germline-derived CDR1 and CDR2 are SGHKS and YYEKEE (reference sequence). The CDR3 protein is CASSFSIRVEQYF. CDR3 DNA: TGTGCCAGCAGCTTTAGCATCAGGGTCGAGCAGTACTTC.

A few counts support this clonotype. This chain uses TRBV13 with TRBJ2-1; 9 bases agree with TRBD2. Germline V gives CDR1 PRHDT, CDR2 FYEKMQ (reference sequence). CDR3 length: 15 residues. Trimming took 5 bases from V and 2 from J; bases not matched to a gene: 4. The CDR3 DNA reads TGTGCCAGCAGCGCTTCTAGCGGGGCCTACAATGAGCAGTTCTTC. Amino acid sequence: CASSASSGAYNEQFF.

The CDR3 loop is CASSQIGGADEQFF. The CDR3 DNA sequence: TGTGCCAGCAGTCAGATCGGGGGGGCGGATGAGCAGTTCTTC. The chain links TRBV12-3 or TRBV12-4 to TRBJ2-1; 8 bases are a match to TRBD2. V dropped 5 bases and J dropped 8; count of bases not matched to a gene: 8. The CDR3 runs 14 residues.

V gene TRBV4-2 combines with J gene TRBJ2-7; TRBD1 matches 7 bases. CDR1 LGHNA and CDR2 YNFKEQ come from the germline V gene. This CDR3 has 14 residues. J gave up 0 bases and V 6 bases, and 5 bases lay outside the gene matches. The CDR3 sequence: CASSQGDLSYEQYF. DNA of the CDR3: TGTGCCAGCAGTCAGGGGGACCTCTCCTACGAGCAGTACTTC.

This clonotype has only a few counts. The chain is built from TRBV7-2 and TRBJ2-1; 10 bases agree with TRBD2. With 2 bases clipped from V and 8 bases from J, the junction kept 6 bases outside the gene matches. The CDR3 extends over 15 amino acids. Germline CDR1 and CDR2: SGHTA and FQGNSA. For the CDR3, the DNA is TGTGCCAGCAGCTTATTGAGCGGGGGGGCCTATGAGCAGTTCTTC. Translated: CASSLLSGGAYEQFF.